Each of the 9 T cell receptor beta chains below was sequenced from the same sample in a study of cytomegalovirus exposure and HLA in healthy donors. PCR was performed using 60 Vbeta and 13 Jbeta primers. The repertoire was sequenced with immunoSEQ multiplex PCR; TCRdb's copy has only in-frame clones and lacks some. The table records more than 120,000 clones, roughly 80% of them present only once. The specimen sequenced was PBMCs. The receptors shown here come from a woman in her twenties or thirties in good health and CMV-seronegative.

CDR3 sequence reads: CASSRDRYSEGYTF. CDR3 nucleotide sequence: TGTGCCAGCAGCCGGGACAGGTATTCGGAAGGCTACACCTTC. V gene TRBV7-8 combines with J gene TRBJ1-2; TRBD1 matches at 8 bases. The V gene end was trimmed by 5 bases and the J gene end by 8 bases; junction bases not matched to a gene: 10. The CDR3 is made up of 14 amino acids. Germline V gene lookup returns CDR1 SGHVS and CDR2 FQNEAQ.

This chain connects TRBV5-1 to TRBJ2-1; 9 bases line up with TRBD2. The CDR3 sequence is 16 residues long. With V trimmed by 2 bases and J by 5 bases, 8 bases remained unmatched. The germline V gene encodes CDR1 SGHRS and CDR2 YFSETQ. The CDR3 DNA follows: TGCGCCAGCAGCTTACTAAATAGCGGGGGTCACAATGAGCAGTTCTTC. Translated: CASSLLNSGGHNEQFF. Drawing the rest from reference TRBV5-1 and TRBJ2-1, the complete variable domain is KAGVTQTPRYLIKTRGQQVTLSCSPISGHRSVSWYQQTPGQGLQFLFEYFSETQRNKGNFPGRFSGRQFSNSRSEMNVSTLELGDSALYLCASSLLNSGGHNEQFFGPGTRLTVL.

A single count supports this clone. J is TRBJ2-5 and V is TRBV28; D might be TRBD1 (5 bases). The CDR3 spans 15 residues. The germline CDR1 and CDR2 sequences are MDHEN and SYDVKM. Trimming took 6 bases from V and 5 from J, leaving 19 bases between them. CDR3 residues: CASSLDIPNWETQYF. DNA of the CDR3: TGTGCCAGCAGCCTGGACATACCCAATTGGGAGACCCAGTACTTC.

The chain has TRBV7-8 and TRBJ2-7; TRBD1 is a possible D gene (5 bases). Germline CDR1 is SGHVS and CDR2 is FQNEAQ. The CDR3 runs to 14 residues. Trimming stripped 5 bases from V and 3 bases from J, with 14 bases between. CDR3 sequence (DNA): TGTGCCAGCAGCCTGGTGCAGGGTCACTACGAGCAGTACTTC. Amino acids: CASSLVQGHYEQYF.

The chain combines TRBV2 with TRBJ2-3, with TRBD1 matching 10 bases. The CDR3 runs to 15 residues. The V gene's germline CDR1 is SNHLY and CDR2 FYNNEI. Trimming cost V 8 bases and J 4 bases; bases outside gene matches: 9. The CDR3 loop is CASGPGQGIPDTQYF. The CDR3 DNA reads TGTGCCAGCGGACCGGGACAGGGGATTCCAGATACGCAGTATTTT.

The J gene is TRBJ2-2, the V gene TRBV5-4; the match to TRBD2 covers 11 bases. CDR3 size: 16 residues. V lost 3 bases to trimming and J lost 5 bases; unmatched junction nucleotides: 6. CDR1 is SGHNT, CDR2 YYREEE, per germline (reference sequence). The CDR3 bases are TGTGCCAGCAGCTCGGGACTAGCGGATACTACCGGGGAGCTGTTTTTT. Its translation is CASSSGLADTTGELFF.

The chain employs TRBV29-1 and TRBJ2-3; 10 bases line up with TRBD2. Losses at the gene ends were 6 bases for V and 5 bases for J; bases not matched to a gene: 14. Germline V gene lookup returns CDR1 SQVTM and CDR2 ANQGSEA. There are 16 residues in the CDR3. Here the CDR3 reads CSVGGRTSGAGDTQYF. Here the CDR3 DNA reads TGCAGCGTAGGTGGGCGTACTAGCGGGGCTGGAGATACGCAGTATTTT.

In this sample, this clone turned up once. The chain recombines TRBV19 with TRBJ2-7; TRBD1 aligns across 9 bases. V dropped 4 bases and J dropped 1; count of bases not matched to a gene: 5. CDR1 and CDR2 from the germline V gene are LNHDA and SQIVND (reference sequence). The CDR3 sequence is 15 residues long. The CDR3 loop reads CASSTGTGPSYEQYF. The CDR3 nucleotides read TGTGCCAGTAGTACCGGGACAGGGCCTTCCTACGAGCAGTACTTC.

The chain carries TRBV6-5 and TRBJ1-4, with 9 bases aligning to TRBD1. The CDR3 sequence is 15 residues long. Germline loops: CDR1 MNHEY, CDR2 SVGAGI. Trimming cost V 2 bases and J 4 bases; bases outside gene matches: 2. This chain's CDR3 is CASSYGTGLNEKLFF. The CDR3 nucleotides are TGTGCCAGCAGTTACGGGACAGGGCTTAATGAAAAACTGTTTTTT.